The sequence of this T cell receptor (beta chain) was determined in a study of blood T cells in healthy people across ages. At the level of the study: Roughly one uniquely barcoded beta molecule per two T cells was captured.

The people who gave samples were healthy Caucasians from Russia, aged about 6 to 95. Every donor provided 9.5 to 10 milliliters of peripheral blood. This clonotype came up a few times. The CDR3 has 13 residues. The V gene's germline CDR1 is MNHEY and CDR2 SMNVEV (reference sequence). Trimming removed 6 bases at V and 1 base at J, with 9 bases between. Using a J-beta primer mix together with a sample-barcoded 5' primer, a second PCR was run for roughly 6 to 11 cycles. From each sample, at least 2.5 million paired-end reads containing CDR3 were obtained. Via MiXCR, TCRdb re-called the 5' RACE reads, giving one row per CDR3 protein. The data show roughly 1.6 million distinct CDR3 sequences, roughly 32% seen once.

The receptor comes from a woman under 40 in good health. This chain links TRBV27 with TRBJ2-5; D uncertain. Sequencing was done on a sample of blood. The CDR3 DNA reads as TGTGCCAGCAGGAGCTACCTCCAAGAGACCCAGTACTTC. Its protein is CASRSYLQETQYF.